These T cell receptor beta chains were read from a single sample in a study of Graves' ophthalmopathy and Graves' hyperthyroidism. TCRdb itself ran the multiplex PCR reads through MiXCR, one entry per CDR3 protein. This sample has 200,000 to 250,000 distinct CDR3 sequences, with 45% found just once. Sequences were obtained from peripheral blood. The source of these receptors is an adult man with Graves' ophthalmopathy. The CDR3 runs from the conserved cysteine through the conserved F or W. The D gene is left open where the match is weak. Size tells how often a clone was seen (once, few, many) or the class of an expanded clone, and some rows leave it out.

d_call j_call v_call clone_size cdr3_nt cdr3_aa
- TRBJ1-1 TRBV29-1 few TGCAGCGTTGTGGCGGCGAACACTGAAGCTTTCTTT CSVVAANTEAFF
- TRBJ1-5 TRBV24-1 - TGTGCCACCAGTGAACGAGGGAATCAGCCCCAGCATTTT CATSERGNQPQHF
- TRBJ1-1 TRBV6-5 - TGTGCCAGCAGTCCCCAGGGTCCAATGAACACTGAAGCTTTCTTT CASSPQGPMNTEAFF
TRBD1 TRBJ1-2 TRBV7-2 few TGTGCCAGCAGCTTAGACCCGACAGGGCCCTATGGCTACACCTTC CASSLDPTGPYGYTF
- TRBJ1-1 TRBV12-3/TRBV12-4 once TGTGCCAGCACCCAGCGGGGAGGAGACACTGAAGCTTTCTTT CASTQRGGDTEAFF
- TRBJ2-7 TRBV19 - TGTGCCAGTAACTCTCGGGAGTCGTCCTACGAGCAGTACTTC CASNSRESSYEQYF
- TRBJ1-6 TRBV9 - TGTGCCAGCAGGGAGTGGGATTCACCCCTCCACTTT CASREWDSPLHF
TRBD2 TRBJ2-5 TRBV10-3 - TGTGCCACCAGTGGGACGGGGGGGGCCGGTGAGACCCAGTACTTC CATSGTGGAGETQYF
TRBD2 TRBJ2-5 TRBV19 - TGTGCCAGTAGTATAAGGCTAGCGGGACTGGAGACCCAGTACTTC CASSIRLAGLETQYF
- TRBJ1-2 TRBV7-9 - TGTGCCAGCAGTTTTGGGTCTCTTCGGGGCTACACCTTC CASSFGSLRGYTF